This T cell receptor (beta chain) is from a study of OX40 agonist ivuxolimab in advanced cancers. Germline V gene lookup returns CDR1 SGHTA and CDR2 FQGNSA. The CDR3 spans 15 residues. Trimming took off 2 bases at V and 5 bases at J, with 12 bases between the two ends. Data came from immunoSEQ multiplex PCR; TCRdb stores just in-frame clones and leaves some out. The data contain roughly 70,000 clones, around nine tenths of them singletons. This chain links TRBV7-2 with TRBJ1-4; D perhaps matches TRBD1 (5 bases). Sequenced material: CD4+ or CD8+ T cells sorted from blood, taken in a trial of the OX40 agonist ivuxolimab. The receptor was isolated from an adult with an advanced solid tumor such as melanoma, head and neck, liver or kidney cancer. The CDR3 spells CASSLYGAENEKLFF. The DNA of the CDR3 is TGTGCCAGCAGCTTATACGGGGCCGAGAATGAAAAACTGTTTTTT.